The next 30 T cell receptor beta chains were all read from a single sample in a study of T cells in Graves' hyperthyroidism and ophthalmopathy. RNA transcripts gave rise to amplified TCR beta CDR3 regions. A set of HTBI primers served as the primers for a first-round RT-PCR of the TCR CDR3. TCRdb used MiXCR to reprocess the multiplex PCR reads, holding one entry per CDR3 protein. The sample records more than 500,000 distinct CDR3 sequences, around 15% being singletons. The sample consisted of blood. These receptors were collected from a woman aged 25-40 years with Graves' hyperthyroidism.

This clonotype was seen ten or more times. The chain is built from TRBV5-1 and TRBJ2-2; the D gene is possibly TRBD1 (6 bases). This CDR3 spans 14 amino acids. The ends were cut back, 4 bases at V and 6 bases at J, with 13 bases in the middle. Germline loops: CDR1 SGHRS, CDR2 YFSETQ. CDR3 amino acids: CASSLWTASGELFF. In DNA form, the CDR3 reads TGCGCCAGCAGCCTCTGGACAGCCTCCGGGGAGCTGTTTTTT.

This clonotype occurred many times. The V call is TRBV12-3 or TRBV12-4, the J call TRBJ2-7; the match to TRBD2 covers 10 bases. This CDR3 is 14 amino acids long. V was pared by 6 bases and J by 0 bases, with 2 bases of the junction left unmatched. CDR3 sequence: CASSPSGSSYEQYF. CDR3 bases: TGTGCCAGCAGCCCTAGCGGGAGCTCCTACGAGCAGTACTTC.

The sample holds many counts of this clonotype. The chain couples TRBV5-1 to TRBJ1-1; D is possibly TRBD1 (6 bases). Trimming removed 0 bases from V and 10 bases from J, with 10 bases in between. The V gene's germline CDR1 is SGHRS and CDR2 YFSETQ. This CDR3 spans 12 amino acids. CDR3 loop: CASSLEGGLAFF. The CDR3 DNA reads as TGCGCCAGCAGCTTGGAAGGGGGGCTAGCTTTCTTT.

The chain is built from TRBV9 and TRBJ1-2; 8 positions match TRBD1. Per the germline V gene, CDR1 is SGDLS and CDR2 is YYNGEE. The CDR3 consists of 15 residues. The V and J ends lost 0 bases and 6 bases, in that order; junction bases with no gene match: 7. The CDR3 is CASSVGAGGLDGYTF. CDR3 in DNA: TGTGCCAGCAGCGTAGGAGCAGGGGGCCTAGATGGCTACACCTTC.

This chain uses TRBV20-1 with TRBJ1-1, with D possibly being TRBD1 (6 bases). CDR1 and CDR2 (germline): DFQATT, SNEGSKA (reference sequence). V was clipped by 1 base and J by 1 base, with 10 bases between them. This CDR3 contains 14 residues. The CDR3 bases are TGCAGTGCTAGAGTTCAGGGGCGGAACACTGAAGCTTTCTTT. It codes for CSARVQGRNTEAFF.

The CDR3 DNA sequence: TGTGCCACCAGTGAACAAGAGACCCAGTACTTC. This codes for CATSEQETQYF. The V call is TRBV24-1, the J call TRBJ2-5; D not certain. From germline, CDR1 is KGHDR and CDR2 SFDVKD. CDR3 length: 11 amino acids. Trimming removed 4 bases at V and 2 bases at J, with 1 base between.

V usage is TRBV5-6 and J usage is TRBJ1-2; D not certain. Trimming removed 2 bases from V and 3 bases from J, with 11 bases in between. Germline assignment: CDR1 SGHDT and CDR2 YYEEEE. This CDR3 spans 14 amino acids. The CDR3 spells CASSFPSKDYGYTF. In DNA form, the CDR3 reads TGTGCCAGCAGCTTCCCCTCCAAGGACTATGGCTACACCTTC.

This clonotype was seen more than once but under ten times. The chain couples TRBV24-1 to TRBJ2-2; no clear D. Germline V gene sequence: CDR1 KGHDR, CDR2 SFDVKD. V dropped 0 bases and J dropped 5 bases, with 9 bases sitting between them. The CDR3 is made up of 15 amino acids. The CDR3 nucleotides are TGTGCCACCAGTGATTTGTTGGATTCTACCGGGGAGCTGTTTTTT. Protein product: CATSDLLDSTGELFF.

In its sample, this clonotype was seen many times. The genes are TRBV28 and TRBJ2-7; D uncertain. V lost 2 bases and J 2 bases, leaving 4 bases between the germline ends. The CDR3 sequence is 12 residues long. The V gene's germline CDR1 is MDHEN and CDR2 SYDVKM. The CDR3 here is CASSLTPYEQYF. As DNA, the CDR3 is TGTGCCAGCAGTTTAACCCCCTACGAGCAGTACTTC.

This clonotype came up many times. This chain links TRBV19 with TRBJ1-2; 7 positions match TRBD1. The CDR3 has 14 amino acids. Germline values: CDR1 LNHDA, CDR2 SQIVND (reference sequence). The junction had 3 bases not matched to a gene; V was cut back by 5 bases and J by 0 bases. The CDR3 loop is CASSVGTANYGYTF. The CDR3 bases are TGTGCCAGTAGTGTGGGGACAGCTAACTATGGCTACACCTTC.

The rearrangement links TRBV9 to TRBJ2-2; D is undetermined. This CDR3 is built from 14 residues. Germline V lookup: CDR1 SGDLS, CDR2 YYNGEE. Between the trimmed V and J ends, which lost 6 bases and 1 base, there was a span of 10 bases. In DNA, the CDR3 is TGTGCCAGCACCCTCCCGGGGAACACCGGGGAGCTGTTTTTT. Its protein is CASTLPGNTGELFF.

V and J are TRBV30 and TRBJ1-2; unclear D gene. CDR3 size: 14 residues. Per the germline V gene, CDR1 is GTSNPN and CDR2 is SVGIG (reference sequence). V shed 1 base and J shed 8 bases, with 17 bases lying between them. This CDR3 is CAWSDGQTLWGYTF. In nucleotides, the CDR3 is TGTGCCTGGAGTGACGGGCAGACCCTGTGGGGCTACACCTTC.

A remark on this clonotype: Being one base from a much bigger clone, this may be a read error. V usage is TRBV2 and J usage is TRBJ2-5; D perhaps matches TRBD2 (6 bases). Germline-derived CDR1 and CDR2 are SNHLY and FYNNEI. V was pared by 11 bases and J by 2 bases, with 15 bases between. CDR3 length equals 13 residues. Here the CDR3 DNA reads TGTGCCCGCGGGGATAGCGGTCAAGAGACCCAGTACTTC. Translating gives CARGDSGQETQYF. The whole variable domain, remainder taken from reference TRBV2 and TRBJ2-5, is EPEVTQTPSHQVTQMGQEVILRCVPISNHLYFYWYRQILGQKVEFLVSFYNNEISEKSEIFDDQFSVERPDGSNFTLKIRSTKLEDSAMYFCARGDSGQETQYFGPGTRLLVL.

This clonotype was counted between two and nine times. The gene calls are TRBV7-3 and TRBJ1-5, with 10 positions matching TRBD1. This CDR3 region has 15 residues. Germline loops: CDR1 SGHTA, CDR2 FQGTGA. V was pared by 5 bases and J by 1 base, with 2 bases of the junction left unmatched. CDR3 nucleotide sequence: TGTGCCAGCAGCATGGGACAGGGGAGCAATCAGCCCCAGCATTTT. It encodes CASSMGQGSNQPQHF.

The chain uses TRBV12-3 or TRBV12-4 and TRBJ1-2, with TRBD1 matching 7 bases. This CDR3 comprises 15 residues. V gave up 6 bases and J gave up 3 bases; unmatched junction bases: 10. The CDR3 DNA reads TGTGCCAGCAGAACAGGGGAGGGGGGGTACTATGGCTACACCTTC. Translation: CASRTGEGGYYGYTF.

Many counts were recorded for this clonotype. The chain combines TRBV2 with TRBJ2-1, with 10 bases that match TRBD2. The CDR3 has 17 residues. Germline V lookup: CDR1 SNHLY, CDR2 FYNNEI. V gave up 5 bases and J gave up 0 bases; unmatched junction bases: 7. The CDR3 DNA sequence: TGTGCCAGCAGTCACCGACTAGCGGGCCTCTCCTACAATGAGCAGTTCTTC. Its translation is CASSHRLAGLSYNEQFF.

This clonotype was seen at least ten times. The genes are TRBV28 and TRBJ1-5; the match to TRBD1 covers 11 bases. The CDR3 contains 14 residues. In germline, CDR1 is MDHEN, CDR2 SYDVKM. The V segment lost 10 bases and the J segment 6 bases; nucleotides outside the gene matches: 8. The CDR3 loop is CAIADRGRGQPQHF. In DNA form, the CDR3 reads TGTGCCATCGCGGACAGGGGGCGAGGTCAGCCCCAGCATTTT.

For this clonotype: This clone may be a read error of a much larger clone one base away. The chain carries TRBV12-3 or TRBV12-4 and TRBJ2-2, with 10 positions matching TRBD1. The length of the CDR3 is 16 residues. For the CDR3, the DNA is TGTGCCAGCAGTTTGACAGGGGGCGCGGATACCGGGGAGCTGCTTTTT. It specifies CASSLTGGADTGELLF.

Note on this clonotype: Since a much larger clone is just one base distant, this may be a read error. The V call is TRBV6-6, the J call TRBJ2-1; no clear D gene. CDR1 is MNHNY and CDR2 is SVGAGI in the germline V gene (reference sequence). The CDR3 loop spans 17 amino acids. This CDR3 is CACSYSDSPLSYNEQFF. The CDR3 region has the DNA TGTGCCTGCAGTTACTCCGACTCCCCTTTATCCTACAATGAGCAGTTCTTC.

This clonotype was seen at least ten times. This chain uses TRBV6-1 with TRBJ2-7; 12 bases match TRBD2. The CDR3 has 18 amino acids. Germline V CDR1 and CDR2: MNHNS, SASEGT. V lost 5 bases and J lost 1; bases outside the gene matches: 12. The CDR3 is CASSYSWRLAGVSYEQYF. The CDR3 bases are TGTGCCAGCAGTTACTCTTGGCGACTAGCGGGAGTGTCCTACGAGCAGTACTTC.

This clonotype was detected a few times. The chain combines TRBV20-1 with TRBJ2-7, with 10 bases that match TRBD2. Germline loops: CDR1 DFQATT, CDR2 SNEGSKA (reference sequence). The J segment lost 3 bases and the V segment lost 5 bases, leaving 13 bases of the junction unmatched. There are 16 residues in the CDR3. The CDR3, as DNA: TGCAGTGCTCCCCGGGTTGGAGCGGGAGGGATCTACGAGCAGTACTTC. Translated, it gives CSAPRVGAGGIYEQYF.

V and J are TRBV19 and TRBJ1-5; possible D gene TRBD1, 5 bases. CDR1 and CDR2 from the germline V gene are LNHDA and SQIVND (reference sequence). Trimming took off 8 bases at V and 2 bases at J, with 16 bases between the two ends. The CDR3 is 15 residues long. CDR3 coding DNA: TGTGCCAGTTGGGACGGAAGAATCCGCAATCAGCCCCAGCATTTT. Protein sequence: CASWDGRIRNQPQHF.

This clonotype was counted a few times. A junction end diverges from the germline sequence, so it may reflect a read error. CDR3 sequence reads: CAISVVDSSEQYF. The DNA of the CDR3 is TGTGCCATCAGTGTGGTCGACTCCTCCGAGCAGTACTTC. This chain connects TRBV10-3 to TRBJ2-7; D remains unclear. Germline V lookup: CDR1 ENHRY, CDR2 SYGVKD. This CDR3 is built from 13 residues.

This clonotype was observed at least ten times. This chain connects TRBV2 to TRBJ2-5, with 11 bases matching TRBD2. Germline CDR1 is SNHLY and CDR2 is FYNNEI. With V trimmed by 5 bases and J by 4 bases, 15 bases remained unmatched. The CDR3 sequence is 18 residues long. CDR3 protein: CASSYGLAGGVGAETQYF. The CDR3, as DNA: TGTGCCAGCAGTTACGGACTAGCGGGTGGTGTAGGGGCAGAGACCCAGTACTTC.

This clonotype has a count of ten or more. This chain links TRBV5-5 with TRBJ1-5; the D is unclear. V shed 4 bases and J shed 5 bases, with 16 bases lying between them. The CDR3 totals 15 residues. Per the germline V gene, CDR1 is SGHKS and CDR2 is YYEKEE (reference sequence). The CDR3 DNA follows: TGTGCCAGCAGCCCGACGGACGGCGGATATCAGCCCCAGCATTTT. Translation gives CASSPTDGGYQPQHF.

This clonotype was recorded a few times. The chain employs TRBV15 and TRBJ2-7; 10 bases fit TRBD1. Germline V gene sequence: CDR1 LNHNV, CDR2 YYDKDF (reference sequence). This CDR3 comprises 15 residues. Trimming cost V 3 bases and J 4 bases; bases outside gene matches: 6. CDR3 bases: TGTGCCACCAGCAGGGGAGGACAGGGGGGGTACGAGCAGTACTTC. It is translated as CATSRGGQGGYEQYF. The full variable domain, in which reference TRBV15 and TRBJ2-7 provide the parts outside the CDR3, is DAMVIQNPRYQVTQFGKPVTLSCSQTLNHNVMYWYQQKSSQAPKLLFHYYDKDFNNEADTPDNFQSRRPNTSFCFLDIRSPGLGDTAMYLCATSRGGQGGYEQYFGPGTRLTVT.

This clonotype was detected a few times. V usage is TRBV7-3 and J usage is TRBJ2-1, with a weak D call TRBD2 (7 bases). The germline CDR1 and CDR2 sequences are SGHTA and FQGTGA. CDR3 length: 15 residues. V was trimmed by 2 bases and J by 8 bases, leaving 16 bases between them. The CDR3 DNA follows: TGTGCCAGCAGCTTAGGGGGGGGCGGGATCGATGAGCAGTTCTTC. The encoded protein is CASSLGGGGIDEQFF. Supplemented by reference TRBV7-3 and TRBJ2-1, the full variable domain reads GAGVSQTPSNKVTEKGKYVELRCDPISGHTALYWYRQSLGQGPEFLIYFQGTGAADDSGLPNDRFFAVRPEGSVSTLKIQRTERGDSAVYLCASSLGGGGIDEQFFGPGTRLTVL.

Ten or more counts support this clonotype. The CDR3 spells CASAGPGVQETQYF. CDR3 sequence (DNA): TGTGCCAGCGCCGGACCGGGCGTACAAGAGACCCAGTACTTC. The chain is built from TRBV28 and TRBJ2-5; D remains ambiguous. V shed 8 bases and J shed 2 bases, with 15 bases lying between them. Germline V lookup: CDR1 MDHEN, CDR2 SYDVKM. The CDR3 is made up of 14 amino acids.

The genes are TRBV5-5 and TRBJ1-2, with 7 bases aligning to TRBD1. V shed 1 base, J shed 7 bases, and the junction held 7 bases outside the gene matches. Germline V gives CDR1 SGHKS, CDR2 YYEKEE (reference sequence). The CDR3 is 14 residues long. The CDR3 sequence: CASSLFGAGGGYTF. The CDR3 DNA is TGTGCCAGCAGCTTGTTCGGGGCAGGGGGTGGCTACACCTTC.

This clonotype was recorded many times. The chain links TRBV7-2 to TRBJ2-3, with D perhaps TRBD1 (5 bases). The V end lost 9 bases, the J end lost 1 base, and 17 bases lay between the germline ends. The CDR3 extends over 15 amino acids. CDR1 SGHTA and CDR2 FQGNSA come from the germline V gene. In DNA, the CDR3 is TGTGCCAGTCTAAAAGTGGGCAGGGGCACAGATACGCAGTATTTT. This sequence encodes CASLKVGRGTDTQYF.